This T cell receptor (beta chain) came from a study of molecular identifiers for immune sequencing clone quantification. V shed 4 bases and J 5 bases; nucleotides not matched to a gene: 7. The germline V gene encodes CDR1 SGHRS and CDR2 YFSETQ. The CDR3 spans 14 residues. This clonotype was recorded at least ten times. Previously described methods and listed TCR primers were used for bulk TCR libraries. One entry per CDR3 protein, called by TCRdb with MiXCR from the PCR reads. The sample holds approximately 630,000 distinct CDR3 sequences, around 25% seen once. The receptor comes from a human donor in good health. Some libraries in this study had Jurkat cell RNA spiked in. The J gene is TRBJ1-1, the V gene TRBV5-1, with TRBD1 matching over 8 bases. The sample taken for sequencing was naive CD8+ T cells from blood, with Jurkat cell RNA spiked in. Subset denoted: FACS-sorted CD8+CD4-CCR7+CD45RA+ naive T cells. CDR3 in DNA: TGCGCCAGCAGCAGTACAGGGGGTTTTACTGAAGCTTTCTTT. Its protein is CASSSTGGFTEAFF.